The 18 T cell receptor beta chains presented below share a single source sample, sequenced in a study of blood T cell repertoires in COVID-19. Sequenced by immunoSEQ multiplex PCR; TCRdb stores in-frame clones only, minus some. The repertoire holds about 430,000 clones, over 75% seen once, with over 0.9% in the top ten. Sequencing was done on a sample of PBMCs or T cells enriched from blood (not recorded which). These TCRs come from a young woman with acute COVID-19.

The rearrangement uses TRBV3-1 (or the pseudogene TRBV3-2) and TRBJ2-2; D uncertain. The germline V gene has CDR1 LGHDT and CDR2 YNNKEL (reference sequence). The CDR3 runs 15 residues. Trimming stripped 0 bases from V and 3 bases from J, with 8 bases between. CDR3 nucleotides: TGTGCCAGCAGCCAAGATTATTCGGACACCGGGGAGCTGTTTTTT. This sequence encodes CASSQDYSDTGELFF.

The chain is built from TRBV24-1 and TRBJ2-2, with 9 bases fitting TRBD2. The CDR3 covers 16 residues. Germline-derived CDR1 and CDR2 are KGHDR and SFDVKD. With 6 bases clipped from V and 4 bases from J, the junction kept 8 bases outside the gene matches. As DNA, the CDR3 is TGTGCCACCAGTCCAGCGGGGGGCCTTCCCACCGGGGAGCTGTTTTTT. The encoded protein is CATSPAGGLPTGELFF.

This rearrangement joins TRBV19 to TRBJ2-7, with TRBD1 matching over 7 bases. The J segment lost 6 bases and the V segment lost 4 bases, leaving 9 bases of the junction unmatched. The germline gives CDR1 LNHDA, CDR2 SQIVND (reference sequence). The CDR3 totals 14 residues. The CDR3 sequence: CASSTGQALGEQYF. The CDR3 nucleotides read TGTGCCAGTAGTACAGGACAGGCCCTGGGCGAGCAGTACTTC.

The chain is built from TRBV7-8 and TRBJ2-3; 8 bases are a match to TRBD2. J lost 3 bases, V lost 5 bases, and 13 bases had no gene match. The germline V gene encodes CDR1 SGHVS and CDR2 FQNEAQ. This CDR3 is built from 17 residues. The CDR3 is CASSRIAGSSGTDTQYF. DNA of the CDR3: TGTGCCAGCAGCCGAATAGCGGGATCGTCTGGAACAGATACGCAGTATTTT.

This clone was recorded once. The rearrangement links TRBV30 to TRBJ1-3; D is uncertain. CDR3 length: 19 residues. Germline V gene lookup returns CDR1 GTSNPN and CDR2 SVGIG (reference sequence). V dropped 4 bases and J dropped 0 bases, with 25 bases sitting between them. The CDR3 protein is CAWTGNGVLPPSSGNTIYF. The CDR3 nucleotides read TGTGCCTGGACAGGCAACGGGGTGCTTCCCCCTAGCTCTGGAAACACCATATATTTT.

V is TRBV27 and J is TRBJ2-1, with 12 bases that match TRBD1. Germline V gene lookup returns CDR1 MNHEY and CDR2 SMNVEV (reference sequence). V was pared by 3 bases and J by 10 bases, with 7 bases of the junction left unmatched. The CDR3 sequence is 15 residues long. The CDR3 nucleotides are TGTGCCAGCAGTTTTTGGGACAGGGGGCGCAGGGAGCAGTTCTTC. This translates into CASSFWDRGRREQFF.

The chain links TRBV14 to TRBJ1-6; D not certain. Per the germline V gene, CDR1 is SGHDN and CDR2 is FVKESK. CDR3 size: 13 residues. V dropped 1 base and J dropped 7 bases, with 5 bases sitting between them. The CDR3 loop reads CASSQVPNSPLHF. The CDR3 DNA is TGTGCCAGCAGCCAAGTTCCGAATTCACCCCTCCACTTT.

V usage is TRBV5-1 and J usage is TRBJ1-2; 7 nucleotides agree with TRBD1. The V segment lost 4 bases and the J segment 5 bases; nucleotides outside the gene matches: 11. In germline, CDR1 is SGHRS, CDR2 YFSETQ. CDR3 length: 15 residues. CDR3 DNA sequence: TGCGCCAGCAGCCCAGGAGGGGCAGGGGGGTATGGCTACACCTTC. This encodes CASSPGGAGGYGYTF.

This clone was found once. The V gene is TRBV28, the J gene TRBJ2-3, with TRBD1 matching 12 bases. V shed 5 bases, J shed 4 bases, and the junction held 7 bases outside the gene matches. The CDR3 has 16 residues. CDR1 is MDHEN and CDR2 is SYDVKM in the germline V gene. The CDR3 coding sequence is TGTGCCAGCAGTCCATCCGGGACAGGGGGCGCAGATACGCAGTATTTT. Protein: CASSPSGTGGADTQYF. The full variable domain, in which reference TRBV28 and TRBJ2-3 provide the parts outside the CDR3, is DVKVTQSSRYLVKRTGEKVFLECVQDMDHENMFWYRQDPGLGLRLIYFSYDVKMKEKGDIPEGYSVSREKKERFSLILESASTNQTSMYLCASSPSGTGGADTQYFGPGTRLTVL.

CDR3 bases: TGTGCCAGCAAAATGGGACAATATAATTCACCCCTCCACTTT. It translates to CASKMGQYNSPLHF. The gene calls are TRBV28 and TRBJ1-6, with a tentative D call TRBD1 (6 bases). The CDR3 spans 14 residues. The germline V gene encodes CDR1 MDHEN and CDR2 SYDVKM. V was clipped by 7 bases and J by 4 bases, with 11 bases between them.

The rearrangement joins TRBV24-1 to TRBJ1-5, with TRBD1 matching over 8 bases. V lost 4 bases, J lost 4 bases, and 8 bases stayed unmatched. There are 16 residues in the CDR3. Germline values: CDR1 KGHDR, CDR2 SFDVKD. The CDR3 loop reads CATSDSDRAPNQPQHF. The CDR3 DNA reads TGTGCCACCAGTGACTCGGACAGGGCACCAAATCAGCCCCAGCATTTT.

This chain links TRBV7-9 with TRBJ1-2, with unresolved D. The germline V gene encodes CDR1 SEHNR and CDR2 FQNEAQ (reference sequence). There are 13 residues in the CDR3. V lost 3 bases, J lost 4 bases, and 9 bases lay in between. CDR3 bases: TGTGCCAGCAGCTTCGAGTTGCGCTATGGCTACACCTTC. Its translation is CASSFELRYGYTF.

The rearrangement joins TRBV30 to TRBJ2-3, with 8 positions matching TRBD2. CDR3 length: 15 amino acids. Germline CDR1 is GTSNPN and CDR2 is SVGIG (reference sequence). The V gene end was trimmed by 5 bases and the J gene end by 2 bases; junction bases not matched to a gene: 9. The CDR3 region has the DNA TGTGCCTGGGGGAGATGGCGGGAGGCCACAGATACGCAGTATTTT. Residues: CAWGRWREATDTQYF.

The V gene is TRBV5-1, the J gene TRBJ2-1; no clear D gene. CDR1 and CDR2 from the germline V gene are SGHRS and YFSETQ. The ends were cut back, 0 bases at V and 5 bases at J, with 12 bases in the middle. The CDR3 is made up of 15 amino acids. This CDR3 is CASSLGSGSHNEQFF. CDR3 coding DNA: TGCGCCAGCAGCTTGGGGTCCGGGTCCCACAATGAGCAGTTCTTC.

The chain links TRBV12-5 to TRBJ2-4; 11 nucleotides match TRBD2. The J segment lost 3 bases and the V segment lost 1 base, leaving 2 bases of the junction unmatched. CDR3 length equals 16 residues. The germline CDR1 and CDR2 sequences are LGHNT and FRNRAP. In DNA form, the CDR3 reads TGTGCTAGTGGTTTGGGGCTAGCGGGGGGCAAAAACATTCAGTACTTC. As protein: CASGLGLAGGKNIQYF.

The chain is built from TRBV2 and TRBJ1-4; unclear D gene. Germline loops: CDR1 SNHLY, CDR2 FYNNEI. Trimming took off 6 bases at V and 4 bases at J, with 12 bases between the two ends. The CDR3 sequence is 14 residues long. The CDR3 region has the DNA TGTGCCAGCAGGGAGACGGTGAATAATGAAAAACTGTTTTTT. Encoded protein: CASRETVNNEKLFF.

The chain carries TRBV2 and TRBJ1-4, with D perhaps matching TRBD1 (5 bases). Germline V gives CDR1 SNHLY, CDR2 FYNNEI. V shed 8 bases and J shed 7 bases, with 17 bases lying between them. The CDR3 has 14 residues. Written as DNA, the CDR3 is TGTGCCAGCGGAGGCCAGGGAGGGTCTGAAAAACTGTTTTTT. Its protein is CASGGQGGSEKLFF.

The rearrangement uses TRBV27 and TRBJ2-7, with D maybe TRBD2 (5 bases). Germline V gene lookup returns CDR1 MNHEY and CDR2 SMNVEV (reference sequence). Trimming cost V 0 bases and J 4 bases, with 10 bases left between them. The CDR3 runs to 14 residues. The CDR3: CASSLSRADYEQYF. CDR3 bases: TGTGCCAGCAGTTTATCGAGGGCAGATTACGAGCAGTACTTC.